The 15 T cell receptor beta chains listed next were all sequenced from one sample in a study of CD8 T cells in ankylosing spondylitis. General study points: It appeared that ankylosing spondylitis blood was characterized by a TCR beta motif of under ten highly homologous variants.

The antigens these receptors bind are not known. TCRdb fed the 5' RACE reads into MiXCR, producing one record per CDR3 protein. Of about 540,000 distinct CDR3 sequences listed, 10% to 15% are singletons. Material: blood, either unsorted or a sorted T cell fraction (not recorded which). These receptor sequences come from a male donor with ankylosing spondylitis.

The rearrangement joins TRBV20-1 to TRBJ2-1; D remains ambiguous. Trimming pared 1 base from V and 5 bases from J, leaving 9 bases between. Germline V CDR1 and CDR2: DFQATT, SNEGSKA (reference sequence). The CDR3 sequence is 13 residues long. The DNA of the CDR3 is TGCAGTGCTAGAGTGGGGATCCACAATGAGCAGTTCTTC. It codes for CSARVGIHNEQFF.

V is TRBV7-8 and J is TRBJ1-6; 9 bases fit TRBD1. There are 17 residues in the CDR3. The V and J ends lost 2 bases and 7 bases, in that order; junction bases with no gene match: 9. The germline V gene has CDR1 SGHVS and CDR2 FQNEAQ. The CDR3 reads CASSLRGQGSWNSPLHF. The CDR3 DNA reads as TGTGCCAGCAGCTTACGGGGACAGGGAAGTTGGAATTCACCCCTCCACTTT.

This chain joins TRBV20-1 and TRBJ2-3, with TRBD1 identical over 10 bases. Germline V gene lookup returns CDR1 DFQATT and CDR2 SNEGSKA (reference sequence). V was pared by 5 bases and J by 3 bases, with 2 bases of the junction left unmatched. The CDR3 contains 13 residues. The CDR3 DNA follows: TGCAGTGCTGGACAGGGGGTAACAGATACGCAGTATTTT. The encoded protein is CSAGQGVTDTQYF.

This clonotype was recorded a few times. V usage is TRBV3-1 and J usage is TRBJ2-6; 7 nucleotides match TRBD1. Trimming took 4 bases from V and 4 from J; bases not matched to a gene: 10. The CDR3 length is 17 residues. Germline lookup yields CDR1 LGHDT and CDR2 YNNKEL (reference sequence). Here the CDR3 DNA reads TGTGCCAGCAGCCCGGGACAGTTCCTAACCGGGGCCAACGTCCTGACTTTC. Its translation is CASSPGQFLTGANVLTF.

This clonotype was observed many times. The chain employs TRBV29-1 and TRBJ2-5; 10 nucleotides line up with TRBD2. Germline V gives CDR1 SQVTM, CDR2 ANQGSEA. This CDR3 comprises 17 residues. V lost 0 bases to trimming and J lost 2 bases; unmatched junction nucleotides: 9. In DNA form, the CDR3 reads TGCAGCGTTGAAGACCCAGCGGGAGGGGGGACACAAGAGACCCAGTACTTC. It codes for CSVEDPAGGGTQETQYF.

This clonotype was seen a few times. The CDR3 region is CASSLSLGERKMGGYTF. CDR3 in DNA: TGTGCCAGCAGTTTAAGCCTAGGGGAGCGGAAAATGGGAGGCTACACCTTC. V usage is TRBV12-3 or TRBV12-4 and J usage is TRBJ1-2; weak D call: TRBD1 (5 bases). The germline V and J ends were trimmed by 2 bases and 8 bases, with 24 bases remaining between them. This CDR3 spans 17 amino acids.

This clonotype has just a few counts. This sequence joins TRBV20-1 and TRBJ2-3; 14 bases are a match to TRBD2. The CDR3 consists of 18 residues. In germline, CDR1 is DFQATT, CDR2 SNEGSKA (reference sequence). Germline trimming cut 7 bases from V and 2 bases from J; bases unmatched to any gene: 14. CDR3 amino acids: CSGTGLAGVTPTTDTQYF. The CDR3 DNA follows: TGCAGTGGAACGGGACTAGCGGGAGTGACCCCTACCACAGATACGCAGTATTTT.

The chain uses TRBV7-2 and TRBJ2-5, with D unresolved. Germline values: CDR1 SGHTA, CDR2 FQGNSA. CDR3 length: 15 amino acids. Trimming pared 2 bases from V and 2 bases from J, leaving 12 bases between. The CDR3, as DNA: TGTGCCAGCAGCTTAAGAGAAGTCTTACAAGAGACCCAGTACTTC. Translation gives CASSLREVLQETQYF. Filled out from reference TRBV7-2 and TRBJ2-5, the complete variable domain reads GAGVSQSPSNKVTEKGKDVELRCDPISGHTALYWYRQSLGQGLEFLIYFQGNSAPDKSGLPSDRFSAERTGGSVSTLTIQRTQQEDSAVYLCASSLREVLQETQYFGPGTRLLVL.

This clonotype was seen only a few times. V gene TRBV3-1 combines with J gene TRBJ1-2; D uncertain. Germline CDR1 LGHDT, CDR2 YNNKEL (reference sequence). The CDR3 length is 13 residues. V lost 4 bases, J lost 3 bases, and 9 bases lay in between. The DNA for the CDR3 is TGTGCCAGCAGCCCCCCGGGGTACTATGGCTACACCTTC. It specifies CASSPPGYYGYTF.

Only a few counts were recorded for this clonotype. V gene TRBV7-2 combines with J gene TRBJ1-2, with D maybe TRBD1 (6 bases). Germline V lookup: CDR1 SGHTA, CDR2 FQGNSA. The CDR3 has 12 amino acids. Trimming left V 1 base short and J 9 bases short, with 9 bases between. CDR3: CASSLVWDSYTF. Here the CDR3 DNA reads TGTGCCAGCAGCTTAGTGTGGGACAGCTACACCTTC.

J is TRBJ2-7 and V is TRBV5-5; 9 bases agree with TRBD2. After removal of 0 bases from V and 2 bases from J, the junction contained 6 bases not matched to a gene. The CDR3 has 16 residues. The germline V gene has CDR1 SGHKS and CDR2 YYEKEE (reference sequence). The CDR3 DNA reads as TGTGCCAGCAGCTTGGATTGGGCTAGCGGGGCCTACGAGCAGTACTTC. It specifies CASSLDWASGAYEQYF.

The genes are TRBV20-1 and TRBJ2-2, with TRBD2 identical over 7 bases. The V and J ends lost 3 bases and 7 bases, in that order; junction bases with no gene match: 11. The CDR3 consists of 15 residues. Germline V gives CDR1 DFQATT, CDR2 SNEGSKA (reference sequence). The CDR3 is CSARGAGLVYGELFF. The CDR3 region has the DNA TGCAGTGCTAGGGGCGCTGGACTAGTCTACGGGGAGCTGTTTTTT.

In its sample, this clonotype was seen many times. The chain combines TRBV11-2 with TRBJ2-1, with TRBD1 identical over 7 bases. Trimming took 3 bases from V and 4 from J; bases not matched to a gene: 6. The germline CDR1 and CDR2 sequences are SGHAT and FQNNGV. The CDR3 runs 15 residues. CDR3 sequence: CASSLPSTGYNEQFF. In DNA form, the CDR3 reads TGTGCCAGCAGCTTGCCGTCGACAGGGTACAATGAGCAGTTCTTC.

This clonotype came up many times. The chain recombines TRBV12-3 or TRBV12-4 with TRBJ1-5; maybe TRBD1 (5 bases). CDR3 length: 15 residues. Trimming left V 3 bases short and J 2 bases short, with 11 bases between. As DNA, the CDR3 is TGTGCCAGCAGTTTTTCGGGGACGGGCAATCAGCCCCAGCATTTT. This encodes CASSFSGTGNQPQHF.

This chain joins TRBV5-1 and TRBJ2-3; D remains ambiguous. Trimming left V 2 bases short and J 1 base short, with 14 bases between. The germline CDR1 and CDR2 sequences are SGHRS and YFSETQ. The CDR3 has 16 residues. The CDR3 nucleotides read TGCGCCAGCAGCTTCGGCCGTATGTCCCGCACAGATACGCAGTATTTT. It specifies CASSFGRMSRTDTQYF.